This T cell receptor (beta chain) was recovered during a study of blood T cell repertoires in COVID-19. Study summary: Donors in the United States, Italy and Spain gave samples during acute or convalescent COVID-19. T cells, B-cell-depleted T cells, or PBMCs provided the cDNA or gDNA that served as material.

A Seattle source enrolled patients during active infection and followed them longitudinally. V gave up 3 bases and J gave up 7 bases; unmatched junction bases: 7. The germline V gene encodes CDR1 SGHNT and CDR2 YYREEE (reference sequence). CDR3 length: 14 residues. The authors' processing: Researchers report that nucleated cell counts were estimated from reference gene primer amplification. TCRdb's table, derived via immunoSEQ multiplex PCR, lists solely in-frame clones and lacks some. Clone size and V and J calls were adopted from that table, with D and trimming inferred from the DNA. The sample carries around 100,000 clones, 87% recorded once.

The sample consisted of peripheral blood. This TCR derives from a woman between 50 and 59 years old with COVID-19, enrolled during active disease. The chain carries TRBV5-4 and TRBJ1-2; 9 nucleotides line up with TRBD1. The CDR3 sequence is CASSWEGQGFGYTF. The CDR3 DNA follows: TGTGCCAGCAGCTGGGAGGGACAGGGATTTGGCTACACCTTC.